This passage covers 30 T cell receptor beta chains from one sample sequenced in a study of metastatic and nonmetastatic thyroid tumors. MiXCR re-clonotyped the PCR reads for TCRdb. This table has several thousand clones, around a third appearing once. Not a single patient had been given any form of treatment at any point before undergoing thyroid surgery. What was sequenced was tumor tissue. The receptors were gathered from a female donor with papillary thyroid cancer or a benign thyroid nodule (not recorded which). Some clones in this sample may be carry-over from other donors' samples.

This clone was found many times. J is TRBJ2-1 and V is TRBV6-6; 15 positions match TRBD2. The germline gives CDR1 MNHNY, CDR2 SVGAGI (reference sequence). The CDR3 has 19 residues. V lost 6 bases and J lost 2; bases outside the gene matches: 11. This CDR3 reads CASRGLAGGTGDPYNEQFF. The CDR3 DNA sequence: TGTGCCAGCAGGGGACTAGCGGGAGGTACCGGAGACCCCTACAATGAGCAGTTCTTC.

The table lists this clone with a count of one. V and J are TRBV9 and TRBJ2-3; D might be TRBD2 (6 bases). The CDR3 runs 14 residues. Germline V gene lookup returns CDR1 SGDLS and CDR2 YYNGEE. Trimming shortened V by 7 bases and J by 5 bases, and 17 bases separated the two germline ends. The chain's CDR3 is CASSSSGVLDTQYF. In DNA form, the CDR3 reads TGTGCCAGCTCTTCATCGGGAGTCTTAGATACGCAGTATTTT.

In its sample, this clone was seen a few times. This chain connects TRBV28 to TRBJ2-7, with 7 bases fitting TRBD2. Germline V gene lookup returns CDR1 MDHEN and CDR2 SYDVKM. The CDR3 runs to 12 residues. The trim removed 7 bases at V and 6 bases at J, leaving 6 bases unmatched. The CDR3 loop reads CASTTSGGEQYF. CDR3 in DNA: TGTGCCAGCACCACTTCGGGGGGCGAGCAGTACTTC.

Comment on this clone: The junction differs from germline at one of its ends, possibly a read error. V gene TRBV7-3 combines with J gene TRBJ2-3; TRBD2 aligns across 10 bases. In germline, CDR1 is SGHTA, CDR2 FQGTGA. The CDR3 spans 15 residues. DNA of the CDR3: TGTGCCAGCAGACGATCTAGCGGGAGCACAGTTACGCAGTATTTT. Translated, it gives CASRRSSGSTVTQYF.

This clone was observed at least ten times. CDR3 protein: CASSQYVRRSYMNTEAFF. As DNA, the CDR3 is TGTGCCAGCAGCCAATATGTCCGGCGATCCTACATGAACACTGAAGCTTTCTTT. This chain uses TRBV14 with TRBJ1-1; no reliable D call. The V gene lost 2 bases and the J gene lost 0 bases, with 19 bases spanning the gap. This CDR3 is 18 amino acids long. Germline V CDR1 and CDR2: SGHDN, FVKESK.

By its share, this clone is medium-sized. The V call is TRBV19, the J call TRBJ2-3; 8 nucleotides agree with TRBD2. Germline V gene lookup returns CDR1 LNHDA and CDR2 SQIVND (reference sequence). Trimming at V came to 7 bases and at J to 0 bases, leaving 6 bases not matched to a gene. CDR3 length: 15 residues. The CDR3 here is CASKSGSTSTDTQYF. The CDR3 DNA is TGTGCCAGTAAGAGCGGGAGTACCAGCACAGATACGCAGTATTTT.

In this sample, this clone is medium-sized. V gene TRBV6-1 combines with J gene TRBJ1-1; TRBD1 might be the D (5 bases). The CDR3 is 16 amino acids. V was pared by 2 bases and J by 6 bases, with 19 bases between. CDR1 and CDR2 (germline): MNHNS, SASEGT. The CDR3 spells CASSERQGWLGSEAFF. In DNA form, the CDR3 reads TGTGCCAGCAGTGAACGGCAGGGATGGTTAGGCTCTGAAGCTTTCTTT.

About this clone: Germline is not matched at one junction end, which may reflect a read error. The V and J genes are TRBV18 and TRBJ1-1; D ambiguous. CDR3 length: 14 amino acids. Germline values: CDR1 KGHSH, CDR2 LQKENI. The CDR3 sequence: CAISRTASNTEAFF. The CDR3, as DNA: TGTGCCATCTCGAGGACGGCTTCGAACACGGAAGCTTTCTTT.

The CDR3 DNA follows: TGTGCCAGCAGTGACCCAATGGGACAAGGGCGCTACGAGCAGTACTTC. It translates to CASSDPMGQGRYEQYF. The chain recombines TRBV6-1 with TRBJ2-7; D is possibly TRBD1 (6 bases). CDR1 is MNHNS and CDR2 is SASEGT in the germline V gene. Trimming took 3 bases from V and 3 from J, leaving 18 bases between them. This CDR3 comprises 16 residues.

CDR3 protein: CASSVGAGGAGELFF. The CDR3 DNA is TGTGCCAGCAGTGTGGGAGCGGGGGGCGCCGGGGAGCTGTTTTTT. The genes are TRBV6-1 and TRBJ2-2, with 9 bases that match TRBD2. The CDR3 sequence is 15 residues long. Germline V gene lookup returns CDR1 MNHNS and CDR2 SASEGT. J was trimmed by 6 bases and V by 4 bases; bases with no gene match: 6.

This clone was seen at least ten times. The rearrangement links TRBV20-1 to TRBJ1-4; TRBD1 matches at 8 bases. V gave up 5 bases and J gave up 7 bases; unmatched junction bases: 6. CDR1 is DFQATT and CDR2 is SNEGSKA in the germline V gene (reference sequence). The CDR3 has 13 amino acids. Here the CDR3 reads CSAPQGASEKLFF. CDR3 DNA sequence: TGCAGTGCTCCTCAGGGGGCAAGTGAAAAACTGTTTTTT.

There are a few counts of this clone. The chain carries TRBV18 and TRBJ1-1; the D gene is possibly TRBD1 (5 bases). Germline V gives CDR1 KGHSH, CDR2 LQKENI. V was cut by 3 bases and J by 10 bases, with 18 bases left in between. There are 14 residues in the CDR3. The CDR3 is CASSPFRADTGAFF. The CDR3 DNA is TGTGCCAGCTCACCCTTTCGGGCGGACACGGGAGCTTTCTTT. The entire variable domain, with the rest obtained from reference TRBV18 and TRBJ1-1, is as follows: NAGVMQNPRHLVRRRGQEARLRCSPMKGHSHVYWYRQLPEEGLKFMVYLQKENIIDESGMPKERFSAEFPKEGPSILRIQQVVRGDSAAYFCASSPFRADTGAFFGQGTRLTVV.

The V and J genes are TRBV20-1 and TRBJ1-1; D not certain. V lost 5 bases and J 2 bases, leaving 15 bases between the germline ends. From germline, CDR1 is DFQATT and CDR2 SNEGSKA (reference sequence). The length of the CDR3 is 14 residues. The CDR3 sequence is CSAPLYVANTEAFF. DNA of the CDR3: TGCAGTGCTCCTCTTTACGTAGCTAACACTGAAGCTTTCTTT.

By proportion, this clone is medium-sized. The chain employs TRBV6-1 and TRBJ2-1; tentatively, D is TRBD1 (6 bases). The CDR3 covers 15 residues. Germline V gene data show CDR1 as MNHNS and CDR2 as SASEGT. V was trimmed by 3 bases and J by 4 bases, leaving 13 bases between them. Written as DNA, the CDR3 is TGTGCCAGCAGTGATTATGGGGGCTCTTACAATGAGCAGTTCTTC. Its translation: CASSDYGGSYNEQFF.

There are a few counts of this clone. It may be a read error: a sequence one base away is much more abundant. This chain connects TRBV6-2 or TRBV6-3 to TRBJ2-3; D is unclear. CDR3 length equals 14 residues. In germline, CDR1 is MNHEY, CDR2 SVGEGT. V lost 4 bases to trimming and J lost 2 bases, with 10 bases between them. CDR3 sequence (DNA): TGTGCCAGCAGTTTCGGATGGCCCACAGATACGCAGTATTTT. Protein: CASSFGWPTDTQYF.

This clone qualifies as medium-sized. Other DNA sequences in this sample translate to the same CDR3. This chain uses TRBV28 with TRBJ2-5; 7 bases fit TRBD1. Germline values: CDR1 MDHEN, CDR2 SYDVKM. The CDR3 is 15 residues long. Trimming took 9 bases from V and 11 from J; bases not matched to a gene: 21. The CDR3 DNA follows: TGTGCCAGTGGGCGGTGGCAAATGGGACAGCCTACTCAGTACTTC. Protein product: CASGRWQMGQPTQYF. Supplemented by reference TRBV28 and TRBJ2-5, the full variable domain reads DVKVTQSSRYLVKRTGEKVFLECVQDMDHENMFWYRQDPGLGLRLIYFSYDVKMKEKGDIPEGYSVSREKKERFSLILESASTNQTSMYLCASGRWQMGQPTQYFGPGTRLLVL.

In its sample, this clone ranks as medium-sized. The chain recombines TRBV11-2 with TRBJ2-5; D uncertain. The CDR3 sequence is 14 residues long. Between the trimmed V and J ends, which lost 2 bases and 2 bases, there was a span of 9 bases. CDR1 is SGHAT, CDR2 FQNNGV, per germline. The CDR3, as DNA: TGTGCCAGCAGCTTATGGGCCGAACAAGAGACCCAGTACTTC. Translation: CASSLWAEQETQYF.

The chain uses TRBV5-1 and TRBJ2-3, with D perhaps matching TRBD1 (8 bases). The CDR3 has 14 amino acids. Trimming shortened V by 3 bases and J by 9 bases, and 17 bases separated the two germline ends. Germline V lookup: CDR1 SGHRS, CDR2 YFSETQ. CDR3 sequence reads: CASSSNRGGNTQYF. The CDR3 DNA follows: TGCGCCAGCAGCTCGAACAGGGGGGGCAACACGCAGTATTTT.

V gene TRBV18 combines with J gene TRBJ1-5; D gene ambiguous. V dropped 5 bases and J dropped 2 bases, with 13 bases sitting between them. Germline V lookup: CDR1 KGHSH, CDR2 LQKENI. The CDR3 length is 15 residues. The CDR3, as DNA: TGTGCCAGCTCATCTCACATAGTAGGCAATCAGCCCCAGCATTTT. Translated: CASSSHIVGNQPQHF.

This clone was seen repeatedly, ten times or more. The chain uses TRBV9 and TRBJ2-1; 7 positions match TRBD2. CDR1 and CDR2 from the germline V gene are SGDLS and YYNGEE. With V trimmed by 3 bases and J by 6 bases, 9 bases remained unmatched. CDR3 length: 15 residues. The CDR3 spells CASSGEVAGVNEQFF. As DNA, the CDR3 is TGTGCCAGCAGCGGCGAGGTAGCGGGTGTCAATGAGCAGTTCTTC.

Worth noting for this clone: Lacking the conserved final phenylalanine or tryptophan, this CDR3 likely reflects a read error. No DNA is shown, since the ends of the CDR3 on it are uncertain; the CDR3 is the one TCRdb lists. The chain links TRBV19 to TRBJ1-5. The length of the CDR3 is 14 amino acids, counting both ends. Germline lookup yields CDR1 LNHDA and CDR2 SQIVND (reference sequence). CDR3 protein: CASSIRRSNQPRHI.

This clone was found a few times. The chain joins TRBV28 to TRBJ2-1; unclear D gene. The CDR3 has 12 amino acids. V lost 3 bases and J lost 10, with 10 bases in between. Germline lookup yields CDR1 MDHEN and CDR2 SYDVKM. The CDR3: CASSFSNHEQFF. In DNA, the CDR3 is TGTGCCAGCAGTTTTTCAAATCACGAGCAGTTCTTC.

This clone appeared many times. The chain combines TRBV29-1 with TRBJ2-4, with D perhaps TRBD1 (5 bases). The CDR3 totals 14 residues. Trimming removed 7 bases from V and 0 bases from J, with 13 bases in between. CDR1 and CDR2 from the germline V gene are SQVTM and ANQGSEA. CDR3 sequence: CSARQTLAKNIQYF. DNA of the CDR3: TGCAGCGCGAGACAGACTCTAGCCAAAAACATTCAGTACTTC.

V and J are TRBV19 and TRBJ1-2; a possible D gene is TRBD1 (6 bases). The germline V gene encodes CDR1 LNHDA and CDR2 SQIVND (reference sequence). Trimming removed 6 bases from V and 4 bases from J, with 21 bases in between. The CDR3 covers 16 residues. CDR3 sequence: CASRRKTGNPIYGYTF. The DNA of the CDR3 is TGTGCCAGTAGACGAAAAACAGGGAATCCGATCTATGGCTACACCTTC.

This clone ranks as medium-sized. The chain is built from TRBV2 and TRBJ2-7, with 9 bases lining up with TRBD1. V lost 4 bases, J lost 2 bases, and 3 bases stayed unmatched. In germline, CDR1 is SNHLY, CDR2 FYNNEI. This CDR3 has 14 amino acids. CDR3 loop: CASSGGQGAYEQYF. CDR3 bases: TGTGCCAGCAGTGGGGGACAGGGAGCCTACGAGCAGTACTTC.

This clone occurred a few times. The rearrangement joins TRBV28 to TRBJ1-5; D is ambiguous. There are 12 residues in the CDR3. V lost 6 bases to trimming and J lost 7 bases, with 10 bases between them. Germline lookup yields CDR1 MDHEN and CDR2 SYDVKM. The chain's CDR3 is CASRADGQPQHF. DNA for the CDR3: TGTGCCAGCAGGGCGGACGGGCAGCCCCAGCATTTT.

This clone has ten or more counts. This chain links TRBV5-4 with TRBJ2-3, with a weak D call TRBD1 (6 bases). Trimming removed 0 bases from V and 2 bases from J, with 13 bases in between. The CDR3 has 16 residues. The V gene's germline CDR1 is SGHNT and CDR2 YYREEE (reference sequence). The CDR3 coding sequence is TGTGCCAGCAGCTTGGCCGGCAGGGGACACACAGATACGCAGTATTTT. This gives the protein CASSLAGRGHTDTQYF.

Relative to its sample, this clone is medium-sized. The gene calls are TRBV19 and TRBJ2-5, with D perhaps matching TRBD1 (6 bases). The V gene's germline CDR1 is LNHDA and CDR2 SQIVND (reference sequence). The ends were cut back, 10 bases at V and 0 bases at J, with 9 bases in the middle. The length of the CDR3 is 12 residues. CDR3 bases: TGTGCCACCGGACAGTACCAAGAGACCCAGTACTTC. Translating gives CATGQYQETQYF.

The chain couples TRBV20-1 to TRBJ2-1; 7 nucleotides match TRBD2. J lost 12 bases, V lost 3 bases, and 17 bases had no gene match. Germline V gene data show CDR1 as DFQATT and CDR2 as SNEGSKA (reference sequence). The CDR3 extends over 15 amino acids. CDR3 sequence (DNA): TGCAGTGCTAGGGATCCTAGAGGGAGGGTCTCGGGGCAGTTCTTC. Translating gives CSARDPRGRVSGQFF.

This clone was detected only a few times. The rearrangement joins TRBV6-1 to TRBJ2-7, with TRBD1 as a possible D gene (5 bases). Germline loops: CDR1 MNHNS, CDR2 SASEGT. V was cut by 2 bases and J by 6 bases, with 14 bases left in between. The CDR3 runs to 14 residues. This chain's CDR3 is CASSERVLGAEQYF. The CDR3 DNA reads TGTGCCAGCAGTGAAAGGGTACTTGGGGCCGAGCAGTACTTC.